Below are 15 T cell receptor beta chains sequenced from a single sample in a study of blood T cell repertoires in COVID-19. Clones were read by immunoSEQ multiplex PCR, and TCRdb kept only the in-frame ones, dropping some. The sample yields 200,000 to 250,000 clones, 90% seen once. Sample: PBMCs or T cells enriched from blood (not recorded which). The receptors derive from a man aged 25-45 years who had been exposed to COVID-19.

CDR3 amino acids: CASRTARGPMNTEAFF. CDR3 sequence (DNA): TGTGCCAGCAGAACCGCTAGGGGGCCCATGAACACTGAAGCTTTCTTT. The rearrangement uses TRBV11-2 and TRBJ1-1, with TRBD1 matching over 7 bases. Per the germline V gene, CDR1 is SGHAT and CDR2 is FQNNGV. V lost 6 bases and J lost 0; bases outside the gene matches: 10. This CDR3 contains 16 residues.

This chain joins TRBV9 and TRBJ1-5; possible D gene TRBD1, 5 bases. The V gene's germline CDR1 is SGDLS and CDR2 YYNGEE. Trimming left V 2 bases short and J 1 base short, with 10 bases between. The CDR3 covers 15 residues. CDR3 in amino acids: CASSVSGGSNQPQHF. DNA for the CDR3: TGTGCCAGCAGCGTCAGCGGGGGGAGCAATCAGCCCCAGCATTTT. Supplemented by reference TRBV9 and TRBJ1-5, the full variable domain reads DSGVTQTPKHLITATGQRVTLRCSPRSGDLSVYWYQQSLDQGLQFLIQYYNGEERAKGNILERFSAQQFPDLHSELNLSSLELGDSALYFCASSVSGGSNQPQHFGDGTRLSIL.

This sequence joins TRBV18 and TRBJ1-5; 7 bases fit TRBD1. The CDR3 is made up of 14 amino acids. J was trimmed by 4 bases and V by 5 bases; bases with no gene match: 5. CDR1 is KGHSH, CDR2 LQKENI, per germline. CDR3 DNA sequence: TGTGCCAGCTCATCCGGACAGGTAAATCAGCCCCAGCATTTT. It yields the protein CASSSGQVNQPQHF.

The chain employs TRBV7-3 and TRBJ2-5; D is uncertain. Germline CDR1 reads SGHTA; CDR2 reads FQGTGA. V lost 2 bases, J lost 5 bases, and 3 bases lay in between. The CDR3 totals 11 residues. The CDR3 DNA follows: TGTGCCAGCAGCTTACCGGAGACCCAGTACTTC. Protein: CASSLPETQYF.

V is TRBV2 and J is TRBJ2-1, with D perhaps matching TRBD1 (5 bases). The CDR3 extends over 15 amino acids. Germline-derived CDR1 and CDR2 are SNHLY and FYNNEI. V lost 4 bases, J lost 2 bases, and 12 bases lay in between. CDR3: CASSARTDTYNEQFF. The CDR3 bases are TGTGCCAGCAGTGCGCGGACGGACACCTACAATGAGCAGTTCTTC. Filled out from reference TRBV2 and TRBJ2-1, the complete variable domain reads EPEVTQTPSHQVTQMGQEVILRCVPISNHLYFYWYRQILGQKVEFLVSFYNNEISEKSEIFDDQFSVERPDGSNFTLKIRSTKLEDSAMYFCASSARTDTYNEQFFGPGTRLTVL.

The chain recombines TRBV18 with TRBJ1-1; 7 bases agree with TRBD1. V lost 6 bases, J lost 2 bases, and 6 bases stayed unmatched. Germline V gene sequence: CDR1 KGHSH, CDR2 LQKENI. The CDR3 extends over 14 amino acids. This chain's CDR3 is CASSYRGQNTEAFF. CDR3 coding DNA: TGTGCCAGCTCTTACAGGGGCCAAAACACTGAAGCTTTCTTT.

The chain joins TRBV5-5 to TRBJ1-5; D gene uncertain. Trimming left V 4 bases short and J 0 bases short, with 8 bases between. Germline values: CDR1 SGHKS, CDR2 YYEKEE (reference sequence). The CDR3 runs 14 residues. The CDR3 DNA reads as TGTGCCAGCAGCCAGACATTTAGCAATCAGCCCCAGCATTTT. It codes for CASSQTFSNQPQHF.

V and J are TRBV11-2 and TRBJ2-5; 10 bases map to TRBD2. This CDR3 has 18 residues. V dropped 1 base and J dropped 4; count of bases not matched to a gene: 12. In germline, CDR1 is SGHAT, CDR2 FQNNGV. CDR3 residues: CASSLGVSGGALGETQYF. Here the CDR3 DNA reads TGTGCCAGCAGCTTAGGTGTAAGCGGGGGGGCGTTGGGAGAGACCCAGTACTTC.

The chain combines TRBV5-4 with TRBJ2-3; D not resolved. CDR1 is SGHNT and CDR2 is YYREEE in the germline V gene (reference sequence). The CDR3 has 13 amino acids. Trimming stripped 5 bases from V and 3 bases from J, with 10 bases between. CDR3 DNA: TGTGCCAGCAGAAACCCCAGAACAGATACGCAGTATTTT. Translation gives CASRNPRTDTQYF.

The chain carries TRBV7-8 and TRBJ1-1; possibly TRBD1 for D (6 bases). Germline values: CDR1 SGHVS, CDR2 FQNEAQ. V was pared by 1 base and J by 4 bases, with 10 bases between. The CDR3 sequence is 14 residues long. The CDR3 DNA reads TGTGCCAGCAGCTTAGGCCAGGGGACCACTGAAGCTTTCTTT. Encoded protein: CASSLGQGTTEAFF.

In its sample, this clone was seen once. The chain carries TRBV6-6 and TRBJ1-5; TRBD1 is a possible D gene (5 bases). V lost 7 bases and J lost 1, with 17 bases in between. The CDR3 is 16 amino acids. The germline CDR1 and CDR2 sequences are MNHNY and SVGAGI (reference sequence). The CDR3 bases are TGTGCCAGCACGCAGGGTGCGACAGTGAGCAATCAGCCCCAGCATTTT. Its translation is CASTQGATVSNQPQHF.

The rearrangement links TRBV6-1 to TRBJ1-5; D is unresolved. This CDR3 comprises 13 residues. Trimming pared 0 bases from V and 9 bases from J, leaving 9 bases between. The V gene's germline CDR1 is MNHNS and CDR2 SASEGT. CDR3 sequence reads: CASSEAPISPQHF. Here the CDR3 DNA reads TGTGCCAGCAGTGAAGCCCCTATTTCGCCCCAGCATTTT.

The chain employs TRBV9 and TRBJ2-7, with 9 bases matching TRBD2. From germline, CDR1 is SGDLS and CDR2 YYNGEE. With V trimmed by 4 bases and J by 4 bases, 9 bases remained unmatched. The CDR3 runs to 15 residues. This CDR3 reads CASSPSTSGLYEQYF. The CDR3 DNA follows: TGTGCCAGCAGCCCCTCGACTAGCGGACTTTACGAGCAGTACTTC.

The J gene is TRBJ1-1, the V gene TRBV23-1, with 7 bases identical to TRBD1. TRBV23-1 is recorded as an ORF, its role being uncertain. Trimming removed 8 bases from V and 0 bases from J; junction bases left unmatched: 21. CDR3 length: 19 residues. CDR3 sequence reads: CASGSMTGPHTRMNTEAFF. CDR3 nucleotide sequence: TGCGCCAGCGGTTCAATGACAGGGCCTCACACCCGAATGAACACTGAAGCTTTCTTT.

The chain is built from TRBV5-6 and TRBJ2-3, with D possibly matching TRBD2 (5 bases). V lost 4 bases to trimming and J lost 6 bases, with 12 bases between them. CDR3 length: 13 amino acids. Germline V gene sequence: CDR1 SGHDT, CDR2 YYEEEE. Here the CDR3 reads CASSPPGFDTQYF. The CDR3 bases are TGTGCCAGCAGCCCCCCGGGGTTTGATACGCAGTATTTT.